This T cell receptor beta chain emerged from a study of CD8 T cells in ankylosing spondylitis (dated by TCRdb to about 2017). For the wider study: The study set out to find disease-linked TCR variants by profiling T cell receptor beta repertoires in ankylosing spondylitis patients and healthy donors. Peripheral blood samples were taken, and synovial fluid was additionally collected from ankylosing spondylitis patients. The full study cohort comprised some 27 ankylosing spondylitis patients and over a hundred healthy donors. What the research found in general, with its limitations: Some TCR beta motif variants had previously been reported in synovial fluid and blood of reactive arthritis patients, which suggested common disease-initiation mechanisms. A TCR beta motif made up of about eight highly homologous amino acid variants appeared to be characteristic of blood from ankylosing spondylitis patients. Significant enrichment of the disease-linked clones was reported in matched synovial fluid samples from ankylosing spondylitis patients. A CD8+ phenotype was shown by the disease-linked clones, which were found at relatively low frequencies in peripheral blood.

This clonotype was observed a few times. This receptor's antigen is unknown. No much larger clone is present one base from it, and per-base qualities are unavailable. The sequencer listed for this sample is Illumina HiSeq 2500. TCR beta libraries were prepared by quantitative 5'-RACE with molecular barcodes. From the authors' description of their analysis: To identify disease-linked TCR variants, a new computational method was used, one built on a probabilistic model of VDJ rearrangement. The public sequencing data were trimmed at Q25 with fastp and processed into clonotypes with MiXCR by TCRdb, which kept only in-frame beta chains. A single entry per CDR3 protein holds the most common genes and DNA from its merged rows. TCRdb assigned the V and J calls; the authors' analysis was not used. For this sample there are some 120,000 distinct CDR3 sequences; roughly 13% appear just once. 2.5% to 3.5% of the sample is in the top ten clones.

Taken from cysteine to phenylalanine, the CDR3 has 15 residues. Only CDR3 DNA is held: 45 bases, read in frame from base 1. For CDR1 and CDR2, the germline V gene (reference sequence) lists SGHAT and FQDESV. Germline trimming: 6 bases from V, 1 base from J; junction bases outside gene matches: 6. The origin of this receptor is a female donor with ankylosing spondylitis or in good health (not recorded which). The rearranged chain carries TRBV11-1 and TRBJ1-1, and 9 junctional nucleotides match TRBD1. The sequencing sample was made of blood, either unsorted or a sorted T cell fraction (not recorded which). The nucleotide sequence is TGTGCCAGCAGTTCAGGACAGGGGAGGAACACTGAAGCTTTCTTT. Translated, this is CASSSGQGRNTEAFF. Full variable domain (CDR3 extended with the reference TRBV11-1 and TRBJ1-1 proteins): EAEVAQSPRYKITEKSQAVAFWCDPISGHATLYWYRQILGQGPELLVQFQDESVVDDSQLPKDRFSAERLKGVDSTLKIQPAELGDSAMYLCASSSGQGRNTEAFFGQGTRLTVV.